This note documents a single T cell receptor (beta chain) sequence. Germline V lookup: CDR1 MDHEN, CDR2 SYDVKM. CDR3 length: 15 residues. Trimming took off 4 bases at V and 4 bases at J, with 16 bases between the two ends. This sample stems from a study of blood T cell repertoires in COVID-19. The assay was immunoSEQ multiplex PCR, and TCRdb's table has in-frame clones only and misses some. Of some 70,000 clones in the sample, around 90% are singletons; the top ten hold about 2.3%. What was sequenced was peripheral blood. The TCR originated in a human donor in a cohort sampled during active COVID-19. The chain uses TRBV28 and TRBJ1-2; D ambiguous. The CDR3 loop reads CASSSPAVLAYGYTF. CDR3 nucleotide sequence: TGTGCCAGCAGTTCCCCCGCGGTCCTGGCCTATGGCTACACCTTC.